The rows below give T cell receptor beta chains drawn from one sample of a study of shared clonotypes between healthy human individuals. Some clones are missing from TCRdb's copy, which holds only in-frame ones; the method was immunoSEQ multiplex PCR. The sample has about 2.4 million clones; around 94% are singletons. Sequencing was done on a sample of naive CD4+ T cells sorted from blood. The receptors originated from a man between 18 and 29 years old in good health. Each CDR3 is given with its conserved first and last residue. A D gene is named only where the DNA matches it firmly. The listing skips clone size in some rows; elsewhere it reads once, few, many or a size class.

CSVARTDTVTQYF TGCAGCGTCGCTAGGACAGATACCGTGACCCAGTACTTC TRBV29-1 13 . TRBJ2-5 .
CASSQPGNRGHSDTQYF TGCGCCAGCAGTCAACCGGGGAACAGGGGCCATTCAGATACGCAGTATTTT TRBV23-1 17 TRBD1 TRBJ2-3 .
CAWSVPPGTQYF TGTGCCTGGAGTGTACCCCCGGGGACCCAGTACTTC TRBV30 12 . TRBJ2-5 .
CASSRDRYNEQFF TGTGCCAGCAGTAGGGACAGGTACAATGAGCAGTTCTTC TRBV2 13 TRBD1 TRBJ2-1 .
CASSVEGTSYRSNTGELFF TGTGCCAGCAGCGTAGAAGGAACTTCCTACCGTTCGAACACCGGGGAGCTGTTTTTT TRBV9 19 . TRBJ2-2 .
CASTQGWTEAFF TGTGCCAGCACACAGGGGTGGACTGAAGCTTTCTTT TRBV6-1 12 TRBD1 TRBJ1-1 .
CAISESRDTGELFF TGTGCCATCAGTGAGTCTCGAGACACCGGGGAGCTGTTTTTT TRBV10-3 14 . TRBJ2-2 .
CASSLQGRNNQPQHF TGTGCCAGCAGTTTACAGGGTAGAAACAATCAGCCCCAGCATTTT TRBV28 15 . TRBJ1-5 .
CAWSANRELFEKVKGNTF TGTGCCTGGAGTGCAAATAGGGAACTTTTTGAGAAAGTTAAAGGAAACACCTTC TRBV30 18 . TRBJ1-2 once
CASIILAGASEQFF TGTGCCAGCATAATACTAGCGGGAGCGAGTGAGCAGTTCTTC TRBV2 14 TRBD2 TRBJ2-1 .
CASSSLGQGARGYTF TGTGCCAGCAGTTCCCTAGGACAGGGGGCGCGAGGCTACACCTTC TRBV27 15 TRBD1 TRBJ1-2 .
CASSPTGKSVTEAFF TGCGCCAGCAGCCCTACAGGGAAATCGGTCACTGAAGCTTTCTTT TRBV4-1 15 . TRBJ1-1 .
CASSSTGSGEQYF TGTGCCAGCAGTTCCACAGGGTCGGGCGAGCAGTACTTC TRBV27 13 . TRBJ2-7 .
CASSLQGSETQYF TGTGCCAGCAGCTTACAGGGGTCAGAGACCCAGTACTTC TRBV11-3 13 . TRBJ2-5 .
CALTFLVGETQYF TGTGCCCTGACATTTCTTGTGGGAGAGACCCAGTACTTC TRBV30 13 . TRBJ2-5 once
CASRTGILNTEAFF TGTGCCAGCAGAACGGGCATCCTAAACACTGAAGCTTTCTTT TRBV6-6 14 . TRBJ1-1 .
CASSYSETVLNQPQHF TGTGCCAGCAGCTACAGCGAGACAGTCCTCAATCAGCCCCAGCATTTT TRBV28 16 . TRBJ1-5 .